Included here is one T cell receptor beta chain sequence, with context. TCRdb reanalysed the 5' RACE reads using MiXCR and keeps one entry per CDR3 protein. The sample has 1.5 million to 2 million distinct CDR3 sequences, roughly a third seen once; the top ten hold about 0.25%. The CDR3 spans 12 residues. Germline CDR1 is SNHLY and CDR2 is FYNNEI. V was shortened by 1 base and J by 10 bases, with 5 bases between the two germline ends. The sample is drawn from a study of identical twins. The sample consisted of cord blood. The clonotype was recovered from a newborn girl in good health. The chain links TRBV2 to TRBJ1-6, with D unclear. The CDR3: CASSEGRSPLHF. The DNA for the CDR3 is TGTGCCAGCAGTGAAGGGAGATCACCCCTCCACTTT.